This T cell receptor beta chain is from a study of T cell clones after liver transplantation. The CDR3 loop spans 14 amino acids. V lost 6 bases and J 7 bases, leaving 15 bases between the germline ends. Germline values: CDR1 MDHEN, CDR2 SYDVKM. Libraries were prepared by immunoSEQ multiplex PCR; TCRdb keeps only in-frame clonotypes and omits some of them. The sample lists 70,000 to 95,000 clones, roughly 80% seen once, with 2.5% to 3% in the top ten. This sequence originates from a human patient who received a liver transplant. The graft donor may have given rise to some T cells. The chain employs TRBV28 and TRBJ2-2; D is perhaps TRBD1 (6 bases). Source: CD4+ T cells from blood, taken at the 22-month timepoint. CDR3 DNA sequence: TGTGCCAGCAGAAAACAGGGCCTTGACGGGGAGCTGTTTTTT. Its translation: CASRKQGLDGELFF. The full variable domain, in which reference TRBV28 and TRBJ2-2 provide the parts outside the CDR3, is DVKVTQSSRYLVKRTGEKVFLECVQDMDHENMFWYRQDPGLGLRLIYFSYDVKMKEKGDIPEGYSVSREKKERFSLILESASTNQTSMYLCASRKQGLDGELFFGEGSRLTVL.